The clone carrying this T cell receptor (beta chain) was recorded once. Its antigen is still unknown. These data originate in a study of T cell responses to AZD1222 COVID-19 vaccine. Study observations and caveats: Once two AZD1222 doses were given, Spike-specific TCR breadth and depth went up.

Trimming pared 0 bases from V and 1 base from J, leaving 20 bases between. This CDR3 has 19 residues. CDR1 is SEHNR and CDR2 is FQNEAQ in the germline V gene (reference sequence). Sequencing was performed with immunoSEQ multiplex PCR; in TCRdb, only in-frame clones are kept and a portion is missing. The profile shows 150,000 or so clones, about nine tenths of them singletons. The chain has TRBV7-9 and TRBJ2-3; the D gene could be TRBD1 or TRBD2 (6 bases each). This TCR derives from an adult in good health. The sample here was peripheral blood, taken on day 0 of AZD1222 vaccination. The CDR3 DNA reads TGTGCCAGCAGCTTAGCGCGAATATTCGGGGGCCGCCGCACAGATACGCAGTATTTT. Its protein product is CASSLARIFGGRRTDTQYF. Full variable domain (outside the CDR3, taken from reference TRBV7-9 and TRBJ2-3): DTGVSQNPRHKITKRGQNVTFRCDPISEHNRLYWYRQTLGQGPEFLTYFQNEAQLEKSRLLSDRFSAERPKGSFSTLEIQRTEQGDSAMYLCASSLARIFGGRRTDTQYFGPGTRLTVL.